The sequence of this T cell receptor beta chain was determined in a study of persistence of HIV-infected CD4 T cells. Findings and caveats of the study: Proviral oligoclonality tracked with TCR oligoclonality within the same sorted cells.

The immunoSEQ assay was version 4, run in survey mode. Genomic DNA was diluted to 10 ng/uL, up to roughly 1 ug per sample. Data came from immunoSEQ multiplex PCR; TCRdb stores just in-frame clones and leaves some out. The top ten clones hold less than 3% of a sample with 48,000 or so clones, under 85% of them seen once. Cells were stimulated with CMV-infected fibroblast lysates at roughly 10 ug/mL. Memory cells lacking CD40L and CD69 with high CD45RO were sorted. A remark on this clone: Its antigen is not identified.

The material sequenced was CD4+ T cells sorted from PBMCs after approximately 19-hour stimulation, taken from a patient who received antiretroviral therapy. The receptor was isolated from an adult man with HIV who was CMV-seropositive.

The CDR3 DNA follows: TGTGCCAGTAGTATTTCGTCAGGGGGCGACTATGGCTACACCTTC. Translated, it gives CASSISSGGDYGYTF. The chain has TRBV19 and TRBJ1-2, with TRBD1 matching over 8 bases. The CDR3 runs to 15 residues. J was trimmed by 3 bases and V by 3 bases; bases with no gene match: 6. Germline V gene data show CDR1 as LNHDA and CDR2 as SQIVND (reference sequence).